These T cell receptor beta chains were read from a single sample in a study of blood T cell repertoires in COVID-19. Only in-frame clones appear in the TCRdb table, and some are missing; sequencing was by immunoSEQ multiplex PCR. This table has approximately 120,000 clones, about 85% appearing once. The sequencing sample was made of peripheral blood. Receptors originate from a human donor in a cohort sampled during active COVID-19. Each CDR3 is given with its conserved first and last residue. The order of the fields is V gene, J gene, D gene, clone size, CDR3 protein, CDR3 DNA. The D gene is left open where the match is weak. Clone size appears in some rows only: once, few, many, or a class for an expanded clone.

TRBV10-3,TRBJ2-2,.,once,CAIRGSSGELFF,TGTGCCATACGGGGGAGTTCCGGGGAGCTGTTTTTT
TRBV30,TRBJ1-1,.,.,CAWRFGGYGAEAFF,TGTGCCTGGAGGTTCGGGGGATATGGGGCTGAAGCTTTCTTT
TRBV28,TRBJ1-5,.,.,CASSSGGWHF,TGTGCCAGCAGTTCGGGGGGCTGGCATTTT
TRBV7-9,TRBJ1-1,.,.,CASSLARGRDFSSTEAFF,TGTGCCAGCAGCTTAGCGCGAGGCAGGGACTTTTCGAGCACTGAAGCTTTCTTT
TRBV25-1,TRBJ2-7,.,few,CASSESTVNEQYF,TGTGCCAGCAGTGAGTCGACAGTTAACGAGCAGTACTTC
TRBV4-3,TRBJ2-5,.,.,CASSQDSRPGETQYF,TGCGCCAGCAGCCAAGATTCTCGGCCAGGGGAGACCCAGTACTTC
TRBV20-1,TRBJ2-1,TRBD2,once,CSGRSHNEQFF,TGCAGCGGGAGGTCGCACAATGAGCAGTTCTTC
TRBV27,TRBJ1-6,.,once,CASRGDSMAYSPLHF,TGTGCCAGCAGGGGGGACTCAATGGCCTATTCACCCCTCCACTTT
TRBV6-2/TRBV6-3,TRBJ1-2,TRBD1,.,CASSSRGQVGHGYTF,TGTGCCAGCAGTTCCAGAGGACAGGTGGGGCATGGCTACACCTTC
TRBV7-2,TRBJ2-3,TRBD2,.,CASSPSGSRVDTQYF,TGTGCCAGCAGCCCTAGCGGGAGTAGGGTAGATACGCAGTATTTT
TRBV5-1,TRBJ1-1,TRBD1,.,CASTLQGAATEAFF,TGCGCCAGCACCCTACAGGGGGCGGCCACTGAAGCTTTCTTT
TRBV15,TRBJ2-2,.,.,CATSRARGANTGELFF,TGTGCCACCAGCAGAGCGCGCGGGGCGAACACCGGGGAGCTGTTTTTT